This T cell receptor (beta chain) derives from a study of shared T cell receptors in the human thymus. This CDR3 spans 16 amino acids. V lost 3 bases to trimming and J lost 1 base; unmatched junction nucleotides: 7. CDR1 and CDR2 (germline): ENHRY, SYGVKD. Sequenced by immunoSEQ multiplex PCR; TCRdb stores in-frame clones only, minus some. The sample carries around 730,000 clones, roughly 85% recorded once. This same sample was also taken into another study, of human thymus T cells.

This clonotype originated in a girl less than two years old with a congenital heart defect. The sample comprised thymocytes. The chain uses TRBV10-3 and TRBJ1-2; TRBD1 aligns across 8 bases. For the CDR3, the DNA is TGTGCCATCAGTGATTCAGGGGGCGTTCATAACTATGGCTACACCTTC. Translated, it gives CAISDSGGVHNYGYTF.